Listed below are T cell receptor beta chains from one sample, sequenced in a study of T cell responses to AZD1222 COVID-19 vaccine. Method: immunoSEQ multiplex PCR; TCRdb's copy keeps in-frame clones and lacks some. The table has over 150,000 clones, around 94% seen once. The source was peripheral blood, collected 28 days after the second AZD1222 dose. The receptor set was obtained from an adult who received the AZD1222 COVID-19 vaccine. CDR3s include the opening cysteine and the closing phenylalanine or tryptophan. The D gene is left open where the match is weak. Clone size is stated in some rows and not others, as once, few, many or a class when expanded.

d_gene: -
v_gene: TRBV2
j_gene: TRBJ2-7
abundance: -
CDR3nt: TGTGCCAGTATACAGGGATGGGGCTCCTACGAGCAGTACTTC
CDR3aa: CASIQGWGSYEQYF

d_gene: -
v_gene: TRBV5-4
j_gene: TRBJ2-3
abundance: -
CDR3nt: TGTGCCAGCAGCAAGGGTTCGGGAGATACGCAGTATTTT
CDR3aa: CASSKGSGDTQYF

d_gene: TRBD1
v_gene: TRBV7-7
j_gene: TRBJ2-2
abundance: -
CDR3nt: TGTGCTAGCAGTCGAGGGGGCTCGAACACCGGGGAGCTGTTTTTT
CDR3aa: CASSRGGSNTGELFF

d_gene: -
v_gene: TRBV19
j_gene: TRBJ1-1
abundance: once
CDR3nt: TGTGCCAGTAGTATTCCGGGACAACCGAACACTGAAGCTTTCTTT
CDR3aa: CASSIPGQPNTEAFF

d_gene: -
v_gene: TRBV2
j_gene: TRBJ1-1
abundance: -
CDR3nt: TGTGCCAGCAGGAATCTAGTTACTGACACTGAAGCTTTCTTT
CDR3aa: CASRNLVTDTEAFF

d_gene: TRBD1
v_gene: TRBV27
j_gene: TRBJ2-7
abundance: -
CDR3nt: TGTGCCAGCAGTTTAGGGACAGGGGGACACGAGCAGTACTTC
CDR3aa: CASSLGTGGHEQYF

d_gene: -
v_gene: TRBV3-1/TRBV3-2
j_gene: TRBJ1-1
abundance: once
CDR3nt: TGTGCCAGCAGCCCAACAGGTATTGGGACTGAAGCTTTCTTT
CDR3aa: CASSPTGIGTEAFF

d_gene: -
v_gene: TRBV27
j_gene: TRBJ1-4
abundance: -
CDR3nt: TGTGCCAGTGGACAGCGACGCCGGGAAGAAAAACTGTTTTTT
CDR3aa: CASGQRRREEKLFF

d_gene: -
v_gene: TRBV7-9
j_gene: TRBJ2-3
abundance: -
CDR3nt: TGTGCCAGCAGTCAACACCGGGCGGGGACGACAGATACGCAGTATTTT
CDR3aa: CASSQHRAGTTDTQYF

d_gene: -
v_gene: TRBV5-6
j_gene: TRBJ2-3
abundance: -
CDR3nt: TGTGCCAGCAGCTTGGGACCGTCAGATACGCAGTATTTT
CDR3aa: CASSLGPSDTQYF

d_gene: -
v_gene: TRBV6-5
j_gene: TRBJ1-2
abundance: -
CDR3nt: TGTGCCAGCAAGGGGGAGGACTATGGCTACACCTTC
CDR3aa: CASKGEDYGYTF

d_gene: -
v_gene: TRBV27
j_gene: TRBJ1-1
abundance: -
CDR3nt: TGTGCCAGCAGTTCCTCGTTCTCAAGGGGAAACACTGAAGCTTTCTTT
CDR3aa: CASSSSFSRGNTEAFF

d_gene: TRBD2
v_gene: TRBV11-2
j_gene: TRBJ2-5
abundance: -
CDR3nt: TGTGCCAGCAGCCAACTAGCGGAACTCCAAGAGACCCAGTACTTC
CDR3aa: CASSQLAELQETQYF

d_gene: TRBD2
v_gene: TRBV9
j_gene: TRBJ2-5
abundance: -
CDR3nt: TGTGCCAGCAGCGTATCTGCGGGAGGGCTAGGGGAGACCCAGTACTTC
CDR3aa: CASSVSAGGLGETQYF